The entry below describes one T cell receptor beta chain. This specimen comes from a study of blood T cell repertoires in COVID-19. Study in general: The cDNA or gDNA used as material had been derived from T cells, B-cell-depleted T cells, or PBMCs.

Libraries were prepared by immunoSEQ multiplex PCR; TCRdb keeps only in-frame clonotypes and omits some of them. The repertoire holds 280,000 or so clones, with approximately 83% as singletons. The CDR3 contains 14 residues. V was pared by 4 bases and J by 6 bases, with 15 bases between. The germline gives CDR1 MGHDK, CDR2 SYGVNS. Membership in each cohort depended on participant-reported clinical history. For recovered donors of Cohort 3, there were two negative PCRs, clearance, or symptom resolution. The TCR sequence derives from a man aged 30-40 years who had recovered from COVID-19. The chain links TRBV25-1 to TRBJ1-2, with unresolved D. Sequencing was performed on PBMCs or T cells enriched from blood (not recorded which). The CDR3: CASSAPLEHHGYTF. CDR3 nucleotide sequence: TGTGCCAGCAGTGCCCCATTAGAGCATCATGGCTACACCTTC.